One T cell receptor beta chain is described in this entry. Its antigen is still unknown. The TCRdb protein fails to match the DNA translation at residue 11; the protein reported here was translated from the DNA. Gene labels here are mouse ones. With the read ending 3 residues before the CDR3 end, the germline J gene is used to fill in that end. Following extraction, RNA underwent reverse transcription to cDNA, which served as the sequencing template. The protocol was immunoSEQ multiplex PCR, while the TCRdb copy is restricted to in-frame clones and leaves out a portion. The sample holds approximately 110,000 clones, and no clone turns up only once. This entry is derived from a study of CD8+ T cells in alopecia areata. Germline loops: CDR1 NSQYPW, CDR2 LRSPGD (reference sequence). Trimming took 3 bases from V and 9 from J, leaving 12 bases between them. The length of the CDR3 is 14 residues. Notes on the study in general: Clonality was higher in lesional than normal scalp, especially in alopecia totalis/universalis.

This receptor was identified in a C3H/HeJ mouse with alopecia areata. The MHC haplotype of this mouse line is H2-k. V and J are TRBV1 and TRBJ1-6, with a tentative D call TRBD1 (6 bases). TRBJ1-6 is an open reading frame whose function is uncertain. The sequencing input was lesional skin. Here the CDR3 reads CTCSARDNTSPLYF. CDR3 DNA (partial): TGCACCTGCAGTGCGCGGGACAATACTTCGCCC.